This TCR beta chain was recorded in a study of T cells in localized non-small cell lung cancer. The CDR3 is 15 residues long. V lost 0 bases, J lost 0 bases, and 7 bases lay in between. Germline CDR1 reads SGHNT; CDR2 reads YYREEE (reference sequence). Data came from immunoSEQ multiplex PCR; TCRdb stores just in-frame clones and leaves some out. Among some 33,000 clones listed, about 89% were seen once. This chain connects TRBV5-4 to TRBJ2-1; D is unclear. The sequences come from PBMCs, collected before any cancer treatment. The clonotype was recovered from a man aged 35 to 70 with stage II lung adenocarcinoma. The CDR3 loop reads CASSLGMSSYNEQFF. In DNA form, the CDR3 reads TGTGCCAGCAGCTTGGGGATGAGCTCCTACAATGAGCAGTTCTTC.